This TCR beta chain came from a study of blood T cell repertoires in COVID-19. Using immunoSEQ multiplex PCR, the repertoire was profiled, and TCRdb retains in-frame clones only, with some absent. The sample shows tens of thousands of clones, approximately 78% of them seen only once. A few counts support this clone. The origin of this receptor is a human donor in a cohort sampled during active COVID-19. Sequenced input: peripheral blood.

DNA of the CDR3: TGTGCCAGCAGCCCTCTGACTAGCGGGGGGTACAATGAGCAGTTCTTC. Its protein is CASSPLTSGGYNEQFF. This sequence joins TRBV6-6 and TRBJ2-1, with 13 positions matching TRBD2. V gave up 6 bases and J gave up 4 bases; unmatched junction bases: 6. Germline V lookup: CDR1 MNHNY, CDR2 SVGAGI (reference sequence). The CDR3 covers 16 residues.